This is a list of T cell receptor beta chains from one sample in a study of T cells after yellow fever vaccination. One entry per CDR3 protein, called by TCRdb with MiXCR from the 5' RACE reads. The top ten clones hold roughly 25% of a sample with hundreds of thousands of distinct CDR3 sequences, approximately 4% of them seen once. Specimen: PBMCs, collected 5 days after the yellow fever booster vaccination. These receptors came from a man in his late teens or twenties who received the YFV17D yellow fever vaccine. CDR3s include the opening cysteine and the closing phenylalanine or tryptophan. The D gene is left open where the match is weak. Some rows mark clone size as missing; the rest say once, few, many or name a class of expanded clone.

J gene: TRBJ1-4; D gene: -; V gene: TRBV6-5; clone size: many; CDR3 DNA: TGTGCCAGCAGCCGCCGCCCGGTCGATGAAAAACTGTTTTTT; CDR3 protein: CASSRRPVDEKLFF
J gene: TRBJ1-4; D gene: TRBD1; V gene: TRBV28; clone size: many; CDR3 DNA: TGTGCCAGCAGCCGCGGACAGGGGGCCGGTGAAAAACTGTTTTTT; CDR3 protein: CASSRGQGAGEKLFF
J gene: TRBJ2-5; D gene: TRBD1; V gene: TRBV5-1; clone size: many; CDR3 DNA: TGTGCCAGCAGCTTAGACAGGGTGGAGACCCAGTACTTC; CDR3 protein: CASSLDRVETQYF
J gene: TRBJ2-2; D gene: TRBD1; V gene: TRBV2; clone size: -; CDR3 DNA: TGTGCCAGCAGCACAGGGGGCGCGGGCGGGGAGCTGTTTTTT; CDR3 protein: CASSTGGAGGELFF
J gene: TRBJ1-6; D gene: TRBD1; V gene: TRBV6-5; clone size: many; CDR3 DNA: TGTGCCAGCAGCCCAACGGGACAGGATAATTCACCCCTCCACTTT; CDR3 protein: CASSPTGQDNSPLHF
J gene: TRBJ1-1; D gene: TRBD1; V gene: TRBV7-2; clone size: many; CDR3 DNA: TGTGCCAGCAGCTTAGGACAGGGGCAGATCACTGAAGCTTTCTTT; CDR3 protein: CASSLGQGQITEAFF
J gene: TRBJ1-1; D gene: TRBD1; V gene: TRBV29-1; clone size: few; CDR3 DNA: TGCAGCGGGGACAGGCGGAACACTGAAGCTTTCTTT; CDR3 protein: CSGDRRNTEAFF
J gene: TRBJ2-2; D gene: -; V gene: TRBV11-2; clone size: many; CDR3 DNA: TGTGCCAGCAGCCTTACCACCGGGGAGCTGTTTTTT; CDR3 protein: CASSLTTGELFF
J gene: TRBJ1-2; D gene: -; V gene: TRBV5-1; clone size: -; CDR3 DNA: TGCGCCAGCAGCTTGGAATCGGCTGACTATGGCTACACCTTC; CDR3 protein: CASSLESADYGYTF
J gene: TRBJ1-5; D gene: TRBD1; V gene: TRBV12-3/TRBV12-4; clone size: -; CDR3 DNA: TGTGCCAGCAGTTTCGGACAGGAGGATCAGCCCCAGCATTTT; CDR3 protein: CASSFGQEDQPQHF
J gene: TRBJ2-1; D gene: TRBD2; V gene: TRBV29-1; clone size: few; CDR3 DNA: TGCAGCGGACTTGGGGCGGGGGGTCCTTCCTACAATGAGCAGTTCTTC; CDR3 protein: CSGLGAGGPSYNEQFF
J gene: TRBJ1-2; D gene: -; V gene: TRBV28; clone size: -; CDR3 DNA: TGTGCCAGCGGAGACTCTAACTATGGCTACACCTTC; CDR3 protein: CASGDSNYGYTF
J gene: TRBJ2-5; D gene: -; V gene: TRBV20-1; clone size: few; CDR3 DNA: TGCAGTGCCCCTGGACTGGGCCGGGAGACCCAGTACTTC; CDR3 protein: CSAPGLGRETQYF